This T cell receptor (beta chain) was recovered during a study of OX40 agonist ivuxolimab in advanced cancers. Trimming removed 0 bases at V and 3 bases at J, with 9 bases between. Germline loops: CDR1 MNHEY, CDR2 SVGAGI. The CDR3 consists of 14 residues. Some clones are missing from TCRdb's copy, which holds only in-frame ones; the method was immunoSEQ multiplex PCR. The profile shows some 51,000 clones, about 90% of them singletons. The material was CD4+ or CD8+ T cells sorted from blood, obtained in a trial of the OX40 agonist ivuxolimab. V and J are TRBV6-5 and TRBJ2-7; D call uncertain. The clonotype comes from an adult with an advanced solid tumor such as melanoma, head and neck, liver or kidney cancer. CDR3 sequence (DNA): TGTGCCAGCAGTTACTCGGAGTCAATCTACGAGCAGTACTTC. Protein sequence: CASSYSESIYEQYF.